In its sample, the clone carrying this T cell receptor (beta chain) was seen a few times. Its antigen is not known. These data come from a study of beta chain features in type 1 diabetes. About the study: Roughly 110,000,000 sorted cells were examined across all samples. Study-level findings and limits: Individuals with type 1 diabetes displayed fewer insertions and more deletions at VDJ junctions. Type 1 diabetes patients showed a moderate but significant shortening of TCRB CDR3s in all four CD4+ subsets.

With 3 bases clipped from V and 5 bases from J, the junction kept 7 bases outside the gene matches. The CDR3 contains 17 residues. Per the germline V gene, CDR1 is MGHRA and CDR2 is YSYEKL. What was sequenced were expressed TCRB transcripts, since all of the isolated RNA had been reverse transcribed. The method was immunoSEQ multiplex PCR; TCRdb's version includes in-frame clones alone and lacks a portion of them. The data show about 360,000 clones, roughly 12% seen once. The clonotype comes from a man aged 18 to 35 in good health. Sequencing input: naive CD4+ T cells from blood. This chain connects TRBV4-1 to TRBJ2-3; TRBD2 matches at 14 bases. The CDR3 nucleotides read TGCGCCAGCAGCCACCGACTAGCGGGGGGGCGGAGAGATACGCAGTATTTT. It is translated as CASSHRLAGGRRDTQYF.